Presented here are 14 T cell receptor beta chains from one specimen sequenced in a study of blood T cell repertoires in COVID-19. The method was immunoSEQ multiplex PCR; TCRdb's version includes in-frame clones alone and lacks a portion of them. The data show approximately 480,000 clones, with approximately 90% seen just once and about 0.65% held by the top ten. The source material was PBMCs or T cells enriched from blood (not recorded which). All receptors come from a woman between 18 and 29 years old who had recovered from COVID-19.

The rearrangement uses TRBV18 and TRBJ2-3; perhaps TRBD1 as D (6 bases). The ends were cut back, 1 base at V and 4 bases at J, with 15 bases in the middle. This CDR3 has 16 residues. Germline CDR1 and CDR2: KGHSH and LQKENI. In DNA, the CDR3 is TGTGCCAGCTCACCACAACAGGGAGCTGAGGCAGATACGCAGTATTTT. It translates to CASSPQQGAEADTQYF. The variable domain in full, with the rest retrieved from reference TRBV18 and TRBJ2-3, is NAGVMQNPRHLVRRRGQEARLRCSPMKGHSHVYWYRQLPEEGLKFMVYLQKENIIDESGMPKERFSAEFPKEGPSILRIQQVVRGDSAAYFCASSPQQGAEADTQYFGPGTRLTVL.

The chain carries TRBV19 and TRBJ2-7; 10 nucleotides align to TRBD1. Looked up from germline, CDR1 is LNHDA and CDR2 is SQIVND (reference sequence). With 5 bases clipped from V and 5 bases from J, the junction kept 6 bases outside the gene matches. CDR3 length: 14 amino acids. The CDR3 is CASSGDRGDDEQYF. The CDR3 DNA is TGTGCCAGTAGTGGGGACAGGGGAGACGACGAGCAGTACTTC.

The chain uses TRBV3-1 (or the pseudogene TRBV3-2) and TRBJ1-4; D unclear. CDR3 length equals 17 residues. Deletions cut 4 bases from V and 0 bases from J, with 15 bases between. Germline-derived CDR1 and CDR2 are LGHDT and YNNKEL (reference sequence). CDR3 bases: TGTGCCAGCAGCCTACTCCTAAGAGGCCCAACTAATGAAAAACTGTTTTTT. Its translation: CASSLLLRGPTNEKLFF.

V and J are TRBV7-2 and TRBJ2-1, with a possible D match to TRBD1 (5 bases). Germline values: CDR1 SGHTA, CDR2 FQGNSA. The V end was cut by 5 bases, the J end by 9 bases, with 14 bases between. This CDR3 comprises 13 residues. CDR3 coding DNA: TGTGCCAGCAGCGTTCAGGGTAGGGGTGAGCAGTTCTTC. Protein sequence: CASSVQGRGEQFF.

This chain uses TRBV4-2 with TRBJ2-4, with TRBD2 as a possible D gene (6 bases). CDR1 is LGHNA and CDR2 is YNFKEQ in the germline V gene. V was shortened by 5 bases and J by 5 bases, with 13 bases between the two germline ends. The CDR3 has 14 amino acids. CDR3 nucleotides: TGTGCCAGCAGCTGGAGGGCTGGGGAAAACATTCAGTACTTC. The encoded protein is CASSWRAGENIQYF.

The chain couples TRBV19 to TRBJ2-2, with 14 bases lining up with TRBD2. Per the germline V gene, CDR1 is LNHDA and CDR2 is SQIVND (reference sequence). The CDR3 consists of 18 residues. V was pared by 5 bases and J by 0 bases, with 5 bases of the junction left unmatched. The CDR3 DNA is TGTGCCAGTAGTCTTGGACTAGCGGGGGGTACGAACACCGGGGAGCTGTTTTTT. Residues: CASSLGLAGGTNTGELFF. The whole variable domain, filled in from reference TRBV19 and TRBJ2-2, reads DGGITQSPKYLFRKEGQNVTLSCEQNLNHDAMYWYRQDPGQGLRLIYYSQIVNDFQKGDIAEGYSVSREKKESFPLTVTSAQKNPTAFYLCASSLGLAGGTNTGELFFGEGSRLTVL.

V is TRBV3-1 (or the pseudogene TRBV3-2) and J is TRBJ1-4; the match to TRBD1 covers 7 bases. Germline V CDR1 and CDR2: LGHDT, YNNKEL (reference sequence). The V and J ends lost 0 bases and 5 bases, in that order; junction bases with no gene match: 6. The CDR3 length is 16 residues. CDR3 coding DNA: TGTGCCAGCAGCCAAGATTGGGACAGCGGGAATGAAAAACTGTTTTTT. Translated, it gives CASSQDWDSGNEKLFF.

This sequence joins TRBV7-9 and TRBJ1-1; TRBD1 matches at 8 bases. The germline V gene has CDR1 SEHNR and CDR2 FQNEAQ (reference sequence). V was pared by 5 bases and J by 4 bases, with 6 bases of the junction left unmatched. This CDR3 region has 14 residues. CDR3 amino acids: CASSNSGGGTEAFF. The CDR3 DNA follows: TGTGCCAGCAGCAATTCAGGGGGCGGCACTGAAGCTTTCTTT.

This clone is a singleton in its sample. The chain recombines TRBV5-1 with TRBJ1-2, with no clear D. The CDR3 totals 14 residues. Deletions cut 2 bases from V and 6 bases from J, with 14 bases between. CDR1 and CDR2 from the germline V gene are SGHRS and YFSETQ. CDR3 amino acids: CASSLADTGDGYTF. DNA of the CDR3: TGCGCCAGCAGCTTAGCCGATACCGGGGATGGCTACACCTTC.

J is TRBJ1-5 and V is TRBV30, with no clear D. Germline CDR1 GTSNPN, CDR2 SVGIG (reference sequence). This CDR3 has 17 residues. The V and J ends lost 0 bases and 1 base respectively, with 16 bases between them. The CDR3: CAWSVDRTGRSNQPQHF. For the CDR3, the DNA is TGTGCCTGGAGTGTAGACCGAACCGGGAGAAGCAATCAGCCCCAGCATTTT.

This chain uses TRBV7-3 with TRBJ2-1; D remains unclear. CDR1 is SGHTA and CDR2 is FQGTGA in the germline V gene. Trimming stripped 2 bases from V and 3 bases from J, with 8 bases between. The CDR3 runs to 14 residues. As DNA, the CDR3 is TGTGCCAGCAGCTTAGGCGGCCTCTACAATGAGCAGTTCTTC. Its protein product is CASSLGGLYNEQFF.

The chain links TRBV12-5 to TRBJ1-1; 10 bases fit TRBD1. The CDR3 spans 14 residues. J lost 5 bases, V lost 5 bases, and 5 bases had no gene match. Looked up from germline, CDR1 is LGHNT and CDR2 is FRNRAP. The CDR3 region has the DNA TGTGCTAGTGGTCTCGACAGGGGGCTGACTGAAGCTTTCTTT. Translated, it gives CASGLDRGLTEAFF.

The rearrangement uses TRBV4-1 and TRBJ1-2; D is unclear. Per the germline V gene, CDR1 is MGHRA and CDR2 is YSYEKL. This CDR3 has 14 amino acids. V lost 8 bases to trimming and J lost 7 bases, with 20 bases between them. This CDR3 is CASRKEPEGGGYTF. CDR3 DNA sequence: TGCGCCAGCCGCAAGGAGCCCGAGGGTGGTGGCTACACCTTC.

The chain joins TRBV19 to TRBJ1-1; D gene ambiguous. Trimming cost V 5 bases and J 3 bases, with 4 bases left between them. Germline V gene lookup returns CDR1 LNHDA and CDR2 SQIVND (reference sequence). The CDR3 contains 11 residues. The CDR3 DNA reads as TGTGCCAGTAGTCTGTACACTGAAGCTTTCTTT. This gives the protein CASSLYTEAFF.